This T cell receptor beta chain was sequenced in a study of vaccination and CD4 T cells after COVID-19. About the research overall: Spike peptides, overlapping and drawn from SARS-CoV-2, HCoV-NL63, HCoV-OC43 and HCoV-229E, were used to stimulate cells. Notes on the study in general: There were relatively few convalescent patients studied, and there were no early post-infection timepoints.

Researchers used the Oncomine TCR Beta short-read assay to sequence DNA from cultured CD4+ T cells. MiXCR was run by TCRdb on the PCR reads, yielding one entry per CDR3 protein. The sample lists about 20,000 distinct CDR3 sequences, around 23% seen once, with roughly 8% in the top ten. A remark on this clonotype: No antigen is known for it.

This sample's treatment: approximately 9-day PBMC culture with coronavirus spike peptide pools or control peptides (ViraFEST assay). Antigen-specific T cell expansion with peptide pools preceded TCR sequencing in the ViraFEST approach. Sample: cultured CD4+ T cells from blood. The TCR comes from a human donor with COVID-19.

The CDR3 spells CASSLEVSGYTF. In nucleotides, the CDR3 is TGTGCCAGCAGCTTAGAGGTCTCTGGCTACACCTTC. The rearrangement uses TRBV7-9 and TRBJ1-2; D unclear. CDR1 is SEHNR, CDR2 FQNEAQ, per germline (reference sequence). V dropped 1 base and J dropped 7 bases, with 7 bases sitting between them. CDR3 size: 12 residues.